The present T cell receptor (beta chain) was sequenced within a study of blood T cell repertoires in COVID-19. The germline gives CDR1 LGHNA, CDR2 YNFKEQ. Trimming cost V 1 base and J 5 bases, with 9 bases left between them. The CDR3 contains 14 residues. Authors' analysis steps: Estimation of nucleated cell counts relied on the amplification of reference gene primers. Assay used: immunoSEQ multiplex PCR; TCRdb lists only in-frame clones, some missing. That table gives V, J and clone size, and the DNA gave D and trimming. The data contain 200,000 to 250,000 clones, 85% of them singletons. Participants were aged about 18 to 100 years, lived in under 30 US areas, and enrolled virtually.

Sequencing was performed on PBMCs or T cells enriched from blood (not recorded which). The chain joins TRBV4-2 to TRBJ1-5; tentatively, D is TRBD1 (5 bases). The clonotype comes from a man between 40 and 49 years old who had recovered from COVID-19. Written as DNA, the CDR3 is TGTGCCAGCAGCCAAGGGAGGGGTTATCAGCCCCAGCATTTT. The encoded protein is CASSQGRGYQPQHF.